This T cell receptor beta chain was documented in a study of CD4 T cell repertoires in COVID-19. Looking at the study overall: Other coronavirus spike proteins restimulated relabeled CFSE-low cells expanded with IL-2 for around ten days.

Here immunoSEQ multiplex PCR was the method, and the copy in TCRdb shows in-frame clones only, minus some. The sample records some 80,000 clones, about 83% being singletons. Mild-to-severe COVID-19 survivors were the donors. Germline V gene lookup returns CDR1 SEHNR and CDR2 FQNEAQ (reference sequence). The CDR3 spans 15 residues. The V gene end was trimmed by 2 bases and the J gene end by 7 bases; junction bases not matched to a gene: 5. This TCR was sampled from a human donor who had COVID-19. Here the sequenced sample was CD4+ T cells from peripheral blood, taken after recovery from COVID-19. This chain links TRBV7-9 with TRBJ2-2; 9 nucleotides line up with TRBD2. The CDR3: CASSLLSGSDGELFF. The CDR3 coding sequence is TGTGCCAGCAGCTTACTTAGCGGGAGCGACGGGGAGCTGTTTTTT.